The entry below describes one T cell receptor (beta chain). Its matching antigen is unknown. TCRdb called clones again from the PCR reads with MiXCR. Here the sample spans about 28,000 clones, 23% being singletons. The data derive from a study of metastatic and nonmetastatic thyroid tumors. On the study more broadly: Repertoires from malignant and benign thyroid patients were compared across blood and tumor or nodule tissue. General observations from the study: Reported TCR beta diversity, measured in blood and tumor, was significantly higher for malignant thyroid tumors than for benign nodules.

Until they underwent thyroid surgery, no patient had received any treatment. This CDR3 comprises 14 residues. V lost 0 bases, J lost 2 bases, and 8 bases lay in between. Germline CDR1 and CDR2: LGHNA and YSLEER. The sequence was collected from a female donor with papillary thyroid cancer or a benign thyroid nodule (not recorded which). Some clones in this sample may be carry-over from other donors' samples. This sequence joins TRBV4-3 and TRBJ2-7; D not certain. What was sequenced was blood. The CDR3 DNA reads TGCGCCAGCAGCCAAGATTCCGCAACCTACGAGCAGTACTTC. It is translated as CASSQDSATYEQYF.